One and the same sample provided the 12 T cell receptor beta chains below, sequenced in a study of T cell responses to AZD1222 COVID-19 vaccine. The method was immunoSEQ multiplex PCR; TCRdb's version includes in-frame clones alone and lacks a portion of them. The top ten clones hold roughly 1% of a sample with approximately 190,000 clones, approximately 93% of them seen once. Sequenced here: peripheral blood, sampled 28 days after the second AZD1222 dose. The receptors shown here come from an adult who received the AZD1222 COVID-19 vaccine.

V gene TRBV5-6 combines with J gene TRBJ2-5, with D maybe TRBD2 (6 bases). The germline CDR1 and CDR2 sequences are SGHDT and YYEEEE. This CDR3 spans 13 amino acids. Trimming left V 2 bases short and J 5 bases short, with 10 bases between. CDR3 DNA: TGTGCCAGCAGCTTAGGAGGGCGCGAGACCCAGTACTTC. Amino acids: CASSLGGRETQYF.

The chain is built from TRBV7-9 and TRBJ1-3; D gene ambiguous. Germline V gene sequence: CDR1 SEHNR, CDR2 FQNEAQ (reference sequence). CDR3 length: 14 residues. Trimming shortened V by 5 bases and J by 0 bases, and 8 bases separated the two germline ends. CDR3 bases: TGTGCCAGCAGCCCGGGCCTCTCTGGAAACACCATATATTTT. It encodes CASSPGLSGNTIYF.

This rearrangement joins TRBV7-2 to TRBJ1-2; D possibly corresponds to TRBD1 (5 bases). V lost 4 bases, J lost 4 bases, and 13 bases lay in between. The CDR3 contains 14 residues. The germline CDR1 and CDR2 sequences are SGHTA and FQGNSA. CDR3 sequence reads: CASSYDRGAYGYTF. Here the CDR3 DNA reads TGTGCCAGCAGCTATGACAGAGGCGCCTATGGCTACACCTTC.

The chain couples TRBV5-1 to TRBJ2-2, with a possible D match to TRBD1 (7 bases). The germline V gene encodes CDR1 SGHRS and CDR2 YFSETQ. Deletions cut 4 bases from V and 3 bases from J, with 16 bases between. The CDR3 has 16 residues. DNA for the CDR3: TGCGCCAGCAGCGACAACAGGGGAGGCGACACCGGGGAGCTGTTTTTT. This encodes CASSDNRGGDTGELFF.

This chain joins TRBV5-1 and TRBJ1-5; no firm D call. The V and J ends lost 6 bases and 2 bases respectively, with 12 bases between them. The CDR3 covers 14 residues. CDR1 and CDR2 (germline): SGHRS, YFSETQ. CDR3 residues: CASKVGVGNQPQHF. The DNA for the CDR3 is TGCGCCAGCAAGGTAGGAGTTGGCAATCAGCCCCAGCATTTT.

The chain carries TRBV2 and TRBJ1-2, with TRBD1 matching 10 bases. CDR1 and CDR2 (germline): SNHLY, FYNNEI. J was trimmed by 6 bases and V by 6 bases; bases with no gene match: 4. The CDR3 has 13 amino acids. This CDR3 reads CASSQDRGHGYTF. In nucleotides, the CDR3 is TGTGCCAGCAGCCAAGACAGGGGGCATGGCTACACCTTC.

This chain uses TRBV4-1 with TRBJ2-5; 11 bases are a match to TRBD1. CDR1 is MGHRA, CDR2 YSYEKL, per germline. The CDR3 loop spans 16 amino acids. V shed 3 bases, J shed 1 base, and the junction held 4 bases outside the gene matches. CDR3 protein: CASSQSGTGGQETQYF. CDR3 in DNA: TGCGCCAGCAGCCAGTCCGGGACAGGGGGCCAAGAGACCCAGTACTTC.

The V call is TRBV19, the J call TRBJ1-1; D remains unclear. Germline CDR1 is LNHDA and CDR2 is SQIVND (reference sequence). The V and J ends lost 8 bases and 2 bases respectively, with 21 bases between them. The CDR3 is 16 amino acids. For the CDR3, the DNA is TGTGCCAGTTCCAGGCCGGGTCTGGGGTTTAACACTGAAGCTTTCTTT. Its translation: CASSRPGLGFNTEAFF.

The rearrangement links TRBV27 to TRBJ1-5, with a tentative D call TRBD1 (5 bases). The germline gives CDR1 MNHEY, CDR2 SMNVEV (reference sequence). The CDR3 totals 15 residues. The V end lost 7 bases, the J end lost 1 base, and 14 bases lay between the germline ends. CDR3 bases: TGTGCCAGCAAGATTGACCGACAGAGCAATCAGCCCCAGCATTTT. Translated: CASKIDRQSNQPQHF.

The rearrangement joins TRBV2 to TRBJ1-1; D perhaps matches TRBD1 (5 bases). Germline loops: CDR1 SNHLY, CDR2 FYNNEI. This CDR3 has 14 amino acids. V lost 2 bases, J lost 4 bases, and 11 bases lay in between. The CDR3 spells CASSELGGFTEAFF. DNA for the CDR3: TGTGCCAGCAGTGAATTGGGGGGATTCACTGAAGCTTTCTTT.

V and J are TRBV6-4 and TRBJ2-6; D remains ambiguous. The length of the CDR3 is 13 residues. Deletions cut 6 bases from V and 1 base from J, with 4 bases between. Germline CDR1 is MRHNA and CDR2 is SNTAGT. Here the CDR3 reads CASRDSGANVLTF. In DNA, the CDR3 is TGTGCCAGCAGAGATTCTGGGGCCAACGTCCTGACTTTC.

The chain recombines TRBV25-1 with TRBJ2-2, with 9 nucleotides matching TRBD2. J was trimmed by 3 bases and V by 5 bases; bases with no gene match: 13. The germline CDR1 and CDR2 sequences are MGHDK and SYGVNS. The CDR3 has 18 residues. This CDR3 reads CASSPRGLRGGYTGELFF. CDR3 nucleotides: TGTGCCAGCAGTCCCAGGGGCCTGCGGGGGGGTTACACCGGGGAGCTGTTTTTT.